This section outlines one TCR beta chain sequence together with its context. Antigen: not known. This entry comes from a study of beta chain features in type 1 diabetes. General observations from the study: Reduced insertions and increased deletions marked VDJ junctions in type 1 diabetes patients. Compared to healthy donors, patients appeared to have naive, central memory and Treg TCRB repertoires that were more alike.

Since all of the isolated RNA was reverse transcribed, expressed TCRB transcripts were what got sequenced. TCRdb keeps only in-frame clones here, not all; method: immunoSEQ multiplex PCR. The repertoire holds 300,000 to 400,000 clones, with roughly 12% as singletons. Germline values: CDR1 SGHRS, CDR2 YFSETQ. CDR3 size: 12 residues. Trimming removed 4 bases at V and 2 bases at J, with 7 bases between. The receptor's source is a man between 18 and 29 years old in good health. V gene TRBV5-1 combines with J gene TRBJ2-7; D gene ambiguous. Sequencing was performed on naive CD4+ T cells from blood. CDR3 protein: CASSVATYEQYF. CDR3 in DNA: TGCGCCAGCAGCGTGGCCACCTACGAGCAGTACTTC. Variable domain in full (rest from reference TRBV5-1 and TRBJ2-7): KAGVTQTPRYLIKTRGQQVTLSCSPISGHRSVSWYQQTPGQGLQFLFEYFSETQRNKGNFPGRFSGRQFSNSRSEMNVSTLELGDSALYLCASSVATYEQYFGPGTRLTVT.